What follows describes a single T cell receptor beta chain. Its antigen is as yet unknown. Primers included in the PCR were 60 Vbeta and 13 Jbeta primers. Produced via immunoSEQ multiplex PCR; TCRdb's table is partial and in-frame only. The sample holds about 40,000 clones. This entry is derived from a study of cytomegalovirus exposure and HLA in healthy donors. Study information: The study's early data release held about 85 million unique TCRs from HLA-typed donors. Ancestry clustering placed 70% to 90% of around 400 genotyped donors in the Caucasian-associated cluster.

Study findings and constraints: It was shown in a later analysis that HLA-associated TCR beta chains were more clonally expanded than other, equally common chains. The authors enumerated roughly 160 TCR beta chains as linked to cytomegalovirus.

Deletions cut 1 base from V and 1 base from J, with 7 bases between. Germline V gene lookup returns CDR1 GTSNPN and CDR2 SVGIG (reference sequence). The CDR3 is 14 residues long. This chain connects TRBV30 to TRBJ2-2; D might be TRBD1 (5 bases). Sequencing was done on a sample of PBMCs. The sequence was collected from a male donor in good health and CMV-seronegative. The CDR3 is CAWSGQLNTGELFF. The CDR3 DNA reads as TGTGCCTGGAGTGGACAGCTGAACACCGGGGAGCTGTTTTTT. Combining the CDR3 with reference TRBV30 and TRBJ2-2 gives the whole variable domain SQTIHQWPATLVQPVGSPLSLECTVEGTSNPNLYWYRQAAGRGLQLLFYSVGIGQISSEVPQNLSASRPQDRQFILSSKKLLLSDSGFYLCAWSGQLNTGELFFGEGSRLTVL.